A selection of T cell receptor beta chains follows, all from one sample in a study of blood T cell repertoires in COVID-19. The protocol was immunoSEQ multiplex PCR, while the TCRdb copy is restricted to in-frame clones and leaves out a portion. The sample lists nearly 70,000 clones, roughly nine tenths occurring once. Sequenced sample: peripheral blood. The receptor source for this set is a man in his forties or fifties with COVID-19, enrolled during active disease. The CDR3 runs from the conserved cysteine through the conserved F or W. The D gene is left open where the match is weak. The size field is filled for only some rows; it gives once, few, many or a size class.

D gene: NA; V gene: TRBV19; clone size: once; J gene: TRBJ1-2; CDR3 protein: CASSIASSNYGYTF; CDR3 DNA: TGTGCCAGTAGTATAGCCTCTTCTAACTATGGCTACACCTTC
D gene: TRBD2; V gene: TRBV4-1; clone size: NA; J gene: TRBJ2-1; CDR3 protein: CASSPRRLAGTYNEQFF; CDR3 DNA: TGCGCCAGCAGCCCTAGACGACTAGCGGGGACCTACAATGAGCAGTTCTTC
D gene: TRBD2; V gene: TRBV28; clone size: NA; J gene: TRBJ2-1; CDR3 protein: CASNTVAGGLNEQFF; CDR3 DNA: TGTGCCAGCAATACCGTAGCGGGGGGGCTGAATGAGCAGTTCTTC
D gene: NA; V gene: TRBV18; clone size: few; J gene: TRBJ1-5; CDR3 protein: CASSAGDPSNQPQHF; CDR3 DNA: TGTGCCAGCTCGGCGGGGGACCCCAGCAATCAGCCCCAGCATTTT
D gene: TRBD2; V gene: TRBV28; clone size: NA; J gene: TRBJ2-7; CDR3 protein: CASSTLPIRLAAPYEQYF; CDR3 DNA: TGTGCCAGCAGCACCCTACCAATTAGACTAGCGGCCCCCTACGAGCAGTACTTC
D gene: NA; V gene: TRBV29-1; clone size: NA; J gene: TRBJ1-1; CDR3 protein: CSANGQPNTEAFF; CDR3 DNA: TGCAGCGCGAACGGACAGCCGAACACTGAAGCTTTCTTT
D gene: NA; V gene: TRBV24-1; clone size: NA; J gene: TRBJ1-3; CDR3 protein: CATSDLWACSGNTIYF; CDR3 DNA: TGTGCCACCAGTGATTTGTGGGCTTGCTCTGGAAACACCATATATTTT
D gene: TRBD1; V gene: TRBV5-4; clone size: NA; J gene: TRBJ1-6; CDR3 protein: CASSVGTVDSPLHF; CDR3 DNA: TGTGCCAGCAGCGTAGGGACAGTGGACTCACCCCTCCACTTT
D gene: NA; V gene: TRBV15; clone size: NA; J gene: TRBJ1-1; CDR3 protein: CATSRSGDMNTEAFF; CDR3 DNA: TGTGCCACCAGCAGGTCGGGAGATATGAACACTGAAGCTTTCTTT
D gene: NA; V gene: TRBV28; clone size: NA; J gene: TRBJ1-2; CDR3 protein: CASSLRGRVGGYTF; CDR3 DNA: TGTGCCAGCAGTTTACGCGGGAGAGTCGGTGGCTACACCTTC
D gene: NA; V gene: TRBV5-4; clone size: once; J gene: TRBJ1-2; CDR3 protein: CASSLQVGPNYGYTF; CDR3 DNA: TGTGCCAGCAGCTTACAGGTTGGCCCTAACTATGGCTACACCTTC
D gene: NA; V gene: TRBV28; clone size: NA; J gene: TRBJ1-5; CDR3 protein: CASSLRGQPQHF; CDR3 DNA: TGTGCCAGCAGTTTAAGAGGACAGCCCCAGCATTTT
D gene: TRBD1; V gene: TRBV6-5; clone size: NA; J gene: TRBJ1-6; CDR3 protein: CASSRDRGNSPLHF; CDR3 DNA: TGTGCCAGCAGCCGGGACAGGGGTAATTCACCCCTCCACTTT
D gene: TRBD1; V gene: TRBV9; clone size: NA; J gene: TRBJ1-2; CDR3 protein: CASSVADRAGYGYTF; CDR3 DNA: TGTGCCAGCAGCGTAGCAGACAGGGCTGGCTATGGCTACACCTTC
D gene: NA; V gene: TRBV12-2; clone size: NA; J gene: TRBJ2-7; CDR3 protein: CASEGPAYEQYF; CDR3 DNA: TGTGCATCGGAGGGCCCCGCCTACGAGCAGTACTTC
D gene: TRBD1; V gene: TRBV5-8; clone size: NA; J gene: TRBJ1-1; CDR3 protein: CASSFGQGEGNTEAFF; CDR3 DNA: TGTGCCAGCAGCTTCGGACAGGGGGAGGGGAACACTGAAGCTTTCTTT
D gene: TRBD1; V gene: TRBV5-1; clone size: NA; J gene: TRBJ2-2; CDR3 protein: CASSRPETGEVGELFF; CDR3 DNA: TGCGCCAGCAGCAGACCCGAGACAGGGGAGGTGGGGGAGCTGTTTTTT
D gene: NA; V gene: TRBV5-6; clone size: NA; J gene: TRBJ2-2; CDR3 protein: CASSRASGNGELFF; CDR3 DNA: TGTGCCAGCAGCAGAGCCTCGGGGAACGGGGAGCTGTTTTTT
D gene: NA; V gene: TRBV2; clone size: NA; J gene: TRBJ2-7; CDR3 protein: CASTPELEQYF; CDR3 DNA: TGTGCCAGCACCCCGGAGCTCGAGCAGTACTTC
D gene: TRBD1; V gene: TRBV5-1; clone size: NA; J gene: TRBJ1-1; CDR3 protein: CASSVNQGAGTEAFF; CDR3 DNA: TGCGCCAGCAGCGTTAACCAGGGGGCAGGTACTGAAGCTTTCTTT
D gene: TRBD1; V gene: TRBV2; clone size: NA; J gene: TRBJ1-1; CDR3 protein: CASSTPRTGENTEAFF; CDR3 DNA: TGTGCCAGCAGTACGCCCCGGACAGGAGAGAACACTGAAGCTTTCTTT
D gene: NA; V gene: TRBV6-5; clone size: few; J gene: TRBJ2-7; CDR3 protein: CASRMGLDYYEQYF; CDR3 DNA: TGTGCCAGCAGGATGGGACTTGACTACTACGAGCAGTACTTC
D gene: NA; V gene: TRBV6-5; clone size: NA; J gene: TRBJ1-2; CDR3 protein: CASSYSGRGGYTF; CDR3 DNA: TGTGCCAGCAGTTACTCCGGCAGGGGAGGCTACACCTTC
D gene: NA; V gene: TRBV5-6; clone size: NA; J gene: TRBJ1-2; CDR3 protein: CASSLGGHNYGYTF; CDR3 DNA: TGTGCCAGCAGCTTGGGGGGGCATAACTATGGCTACACCTTC
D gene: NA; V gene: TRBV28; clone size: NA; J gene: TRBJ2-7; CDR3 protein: CASSSTDRFYEQYF; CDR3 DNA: TGTGCCAGCAGTTCCACTGACAGGTTCTACGAGCAGTACTTC
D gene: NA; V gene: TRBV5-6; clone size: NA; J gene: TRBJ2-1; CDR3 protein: CASSYDGSSYNEQFF; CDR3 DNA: TGTGCCAGCAGCTACGACGGGAGCTCCTACAATGAGCAGTTCTTC
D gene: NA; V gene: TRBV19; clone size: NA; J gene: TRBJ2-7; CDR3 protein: CASRTSEGSNEQYF; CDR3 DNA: TGTGCCAGTAGAACCTCGGAGGGGAGTAACGAGCAGTACTTC
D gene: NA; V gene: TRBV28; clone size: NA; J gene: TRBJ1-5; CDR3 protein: CASSLQGLPNQPQHF; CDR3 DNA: TGTGCCAGCAGTTTACAGGGCCTTCCGAATCAGCCCCAGCATTTT
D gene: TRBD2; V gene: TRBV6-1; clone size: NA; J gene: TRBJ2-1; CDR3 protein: CASSEMGTSGAGNEQFF; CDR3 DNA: TGTGCCAGCAGTGAAATGGGGACTAGCGGGGCCGGGAATGAGCAGTTCTTC
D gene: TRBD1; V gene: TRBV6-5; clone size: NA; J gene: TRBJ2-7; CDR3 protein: CASSFGQGDSYEQYF; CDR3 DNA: TGTGCCAGCAGCTTCGGACAGGGGGACTCCTACGAGCAGTACTTC
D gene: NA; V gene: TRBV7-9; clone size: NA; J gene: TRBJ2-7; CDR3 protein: CASSLGGGGQYEQYF; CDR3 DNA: TGTGCCAGCAGCTTAGGCGGGGGCGGGCAGTACGAGCAGTACTTC
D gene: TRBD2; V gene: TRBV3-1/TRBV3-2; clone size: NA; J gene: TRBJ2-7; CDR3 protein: CASSQRTSGGNEQYF; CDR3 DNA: TGTGCCAGCAGCCAACGGACTAGCGGGGGGAACGAGCAGTACTTC
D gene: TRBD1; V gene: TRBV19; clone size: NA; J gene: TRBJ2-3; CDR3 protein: CASSSTGTGKRNTQYF; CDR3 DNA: TGTGCCAGTAGTAGTACGGGGACAGGGAAAAGGAATACGCAGTATTTT
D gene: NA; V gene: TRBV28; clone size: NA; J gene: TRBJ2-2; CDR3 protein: CASSGQNTGELFF; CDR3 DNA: TGTGCCAGCAGTGGACAGAACACCGGGGAGCTGTTTTTT
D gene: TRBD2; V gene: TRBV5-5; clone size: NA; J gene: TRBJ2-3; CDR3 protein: CASSLGLAGTSTDTQYF; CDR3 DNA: TGTGCCAGCAGCTTGGGACTAGCTGGGACTAGCACAGATACGCAGTATTTT
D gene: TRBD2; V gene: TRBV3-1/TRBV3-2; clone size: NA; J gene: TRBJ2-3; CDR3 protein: CASSHLGLAGASGTDTQYF; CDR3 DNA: TGTGCCAGCAGCCATTTAGGACTAGCGGGGGCCTCTGGCACAGATACGCAGTATTTT